A single sample is the source of the 15 T cell receptor beta chains below, sequenced in a study of T cell responses to AZD1222 COVID-19 vaccine. Profiling relied on immunoSEQ multiplex PCR, and the TCRdb table lists in-frame clones only, not all of them. The profile covers approximately 150,000 clones, with approximately 86% appearing a single time and about 3% taken by the ten largest. The starting material was peripheral blood, obtained on day 0 of AZD1222 vaccination. These receptors came from an adult in good health.

The genes are TRBV19 and TRBJ1-2; D not resolved. V lost 9 bases and J lost 4, with 21 bases in between. The CDR3 loop spans 15 amino acids. The germline gives CDR1 LNHDA, CDR2 SQIVND (reference sequence). CDR3 sequence (DNA): TGTGCCAGCAAAAACACCGAGACGGTCATCTATGGCTACACCTTC. Amino acids: CASKNTETVIYGYTF.

The V gene is TRBV29-1, the J gene TRBJ1-2; D gene ambiguous. Germline CDR1 and CDR2: SQVTM and ANQGSEA. The CDR3 covers 12 residues. V gave up 6 bases and J gave up 0 bases, with 8 bases separating them. The CDR3 nucleotides are TGCAGCGTCTACGGATCTAACTATGGCTACACCTTC. Translated, it gives CSVYGSNYGYTF. The full variable domain, its missing parts supplied by reference TRBV29-1 and TRBJ1-2, is SAVISQKPSRDICQRGTSLTIQCQVDSQVTMMFWYRQQPGQSLTLIATANQGSEATYESGFVIDKFPISRPNLTFSTLTVSNMSPEDSSIYLCSVYGSNYGYTFGSGTRLTVV.

The rearrangement joins TRBV6-1 to TRBJ1-4; 8 positions match TRBD1. V shed 4 bases and J 7 bases; nucleotides not matched to a gene: 5. Per germline, CDR1 MNHNS and CDR2 SASEGT. This CDR3 region has 14 residues. CDR3 region: CASSAQGASEKLFF. CDR3 in DNA: TGTGCCAGCAGTGCTCAGGGGGCGAGTGAAAAACTGTTTTTT.

The rearrangement joins TRBV5-1 to TRBJ2-1; 9 positions match TRBD2. Germline V gives CDR1 SGHRS, CDR2 YFSETQ. J was trimmed by 0 bases and V by 5 bases; bases with no gene match: 9. The CDR3 covers 17 residues. The CDR3 loop reads CASRPGGRGSSYNEQFF. DNA of the CDR3: TGCGCCAGCAGGCCAGGCGGGAGGGGTAGCTCCTACAATGAGCAGTTCTTC.

The genes are TRBV18 and TRBJ2-7; tentatively, D is TRBD1 (5 bases). The CDR3 totals 15 residues. Germline CDR1 is KGHSH and CDR2 is LQKENI. V dropped 1 base and J dropped 4 bases, with 14 bases sitting between them. In DNA, the CDR3 is TGTGCCAGCTCACCACTTGGTCAGGGTGGGTACGAGCAGTACTTC. Translating it yields CASSPLGQGGYEQYF. Based on the CDR3 plus reference TRBV18 and TRBJ2-7, the full variable domain is NAGVMQNPRHLVRRRGQEARLRCSPMKGHSHVYWYRQLPEEGLKFMVYLQKENIIDESGMPKERFSAEFPKEGPSILRIQQVVRGDSAAYFCASSPLGQGGYEQYFGPGTRLTVT.

The chain carries TRBV6-4 and TRBJ1-6, with 9 bases identical to TRBD1. J gave up 7 bases and V 6 bases, and 7 bases lay outside the gene matches. CDR1 is MRHNA and CDR2 is SNTAGT in the germline V gene. This CDR3 spans 15 amino acids. The CDR3, as DNA: TGTGCCAGCAGGTCGGGACAGGGTCCAAATTCACCCCTCCACTTT. The encoded protein is CASRSGQGPNSPLHF.

The genes are TRBV30 and TRBJ1-1; tentative D call: TRBD1 (6 bases). V was pared by 5 bases and J by 9 bases, with 16 bases between. The CDR3 runs to 12 residues. Per the germline V gene, CDR1 is GTSNPN and CDR2 is SVGIG (reference sequence). The DNA of the CDR3 is TGTGCCTGGGCGTCGGGTGGACAGAAAGCTTTCTTT. Amino acids: CAWASGGQKAFF.

This clone was detected only a few times. The rearrangement joins TRBV2 to TRBJ2-1; 7 positions match TRBD2. Per germline, CDR1 SNHLY and CDR2 FYNNEI. The CDR3 has 17 amino acids. The V and J ends lost 6 bases and 3 bases, in that order; junction bases with no gene match: 14. CDR3 loop: CASRKDPSGVSYNEQFF. The CDR3 DNA follows: TGTGCCAGCAGGAAGGACCCGAGCGGGGTCAGCTACAATGAGCAGTTCTTC.

This clone has a single count. The rearrangement joins TRBV6-5 to TRBJ2-5; D not resolved. Trimming took 10 bases from V and 5 from J, leaving 14 bases between them. The CDR3 loop spans 12 amino acids. CDR1 and CDR2 from the germline V gene are MNHEY and SVGAGI. The CDR3 protein is CATRLGLETQYF. CDR3 coding DNA: TGTGCCACTAGGCTAGGATTGGAGACCCAGTACTTC.

This clone was seen a few times. This chain uses TRBV3-1 (or the pseudogene TRBV3-2) with TRBJ1-5; D gene unclear. The germline V gene encodes CDR1 LGHDT and CDR2 YNNKEL (reference sequence). This CDR3 contains 14 residues. Trimming stripped 2 bases from V and 2 bases from J, with 7 bases between. The CDR3 nucleotides read TGTGCCAGCAGCCAATCCGTAGGCAATCAGCCCCAGCATTTT. As protein: CASSQSVGNQPQHF.

The chain uses TRBV11-2 and TRBJ2-7; D not resolved. The CDR3 contains 13 residues. V lost 4 bases and J 2 bases, leaving 9 bases between the germline ends. Germline V gene lookup returns CDR1 SGHAT and CDR2 FQNNGV. CDR3 loop: CASSSGPPYEQYF. The CDR3 nucleotides are TGTGCCAGCAGCTCAGGCCCTCCCTACGAGCAGTACTTC.

V usage is TRBV6-5 and J usage is TRBJ1-5, with 7 bases lining up with TRBD1. Trimming at V came to 4 bases and at J to 6 bases, leaving 6 bases not matched to a gene. This CDR3 region has 14 residues. CDR1 and CDR2 from the germline V gene are MNHEY and SVGAGI. In nucleotides, the CDR3 is TGTGCCAGCAGTTCACAGGGGTGGGGTCAGCCCCAGCATTTT. This codes for CASSSQGWGQPQHF.

The gene calls are TRBV15 and TRBJ2-4; D is unclear. V was cut by 4 bases and J by 7 bases, with 11 bases left in between. Germline values: CDR1 LNHNV, CDR2 YYDKDF (reference sequence). The CDR3 spans 13 residues. In DNA form, the CDR3 reads TGTGCCACCAGCAAGCGTCCAGCGAACATTCAGTACTTC. Translation: CATSKRPANIQYF.

The rearrangement links TRBV30 to TRBJ2-1; D is ambiguous. This CDR3 spans 11 amino acids. V lost 3 bases to trimming and J lost 12 bases, with 12 bases between them. In germline, CDR1 is GTSNPN, CDR2 SVGIG (reference sequence). The CDR3 region is CAWSLLVGQFF. In DNA, the CDR3 is TGTGCCTGGAGCCTCTTGGTTGGGCAGTTCTTC.

The gene calls are TRBV19 and TRBJ2-1, with D unclear. Germline V gives CDR1 LNHDA, CDR2 SQIVND (reference sequence). The V gene lost 5 bases and the J gene lost 1 base, with 21 bases spanning the gap. The length of the CDR3 is 18 residues. CDR3 bases: TGTGCCAGTAGTCTCCTTAGGGCTACCCCTAGTTCCTACAATGAGCAGTTCTTC. It specifies CASSLLRATPSSYNEQFF.